The 21 T cell receptor beta chains listed next were all sequenced from one sample in a study of T cells in Graves' hyperthyroidism and ophthalmopathy. Researchers took RNA transcripts and amplified the TCR beta CDR3 regions from them. Initially, a first-round RT-PCR of the TCR CDR3 employed the HTBI primer set. One entry per CDR3 protein, called by TCRdb with MiXCR from the multiplex PCR reads. This sample has roughly 510,000 distinct CDR3 sequences; about 20% occur once, and the top ten carry 26%. The specimen sequenced was blood. The source of these receptors is a young man with Graves' hyperthyroidism.

Concerning this clonotype itself: Here the CDR3 omits its conserved ending phenylalanine or tryptophan, so a read error is the likely source. The V and J genes are TRBV2 and TRBJ2-2; 9 bases match TRBD2. The CDR3 runs 16 residues. Germline CDR1 and CDR2: SNHLY and FYNNEI. After removal of 2 bases from V and 5 bases from J, the junction contained 6 bases not matched to a gene. The DNA of the CDR3 is TGTGCCAGCAGTGAATCCCTAGCGGGGTTAACCGGGGAGCTGTTTGTT. Its translation is CASSESLAGLTGELFV.

This clonotype has a handful of counts. This may come from a read error, since a much larger clone is one base off. This chain uses TRBV5-1 with TRBJ2-2; a possible D gene is TRBD2 (6 bases). Germline V gene sequence: CDR1 SGHRS, CDR2 YFSETQ. The CDR3 contains 12 residues. CDR3 coding DNA: TGCGCCAGCAGTTACGACCGCGGGGAGCTGTCTTTT. This sequence encodes CASSYDRGELSF.

This clonotype was picked up a small number of times. V is TRBV9 and J is TRBJ1-6; D possibly corresponds to TRBD1 (6 bases). This CDR3 spans 16 amino acids. Trimming took 3 bases from V and 3 from J, leaving 13 bases between them. Germline-derived CDR1 and CDR2 are SGDLS and YYNGEE. CDR3 region: CASSADRSLYNSPLHF. CDR3 nucleotide sequence: TGTGCCAGCAGCGCCGACAGGTCCCTCTATAATTCACCCCTCCACTTT. Using reference TRBV9 and TRBJ1-6 for the parts outside the CDR3, the full variable domain is DSGVTQTPKHLITATGQRVTLRCSPRSGDLSVYWYQQSLDQGLQFLIQYYNGEERAKGNILERFSAQQFPDLHSELNLSSLELGDSALYFCASSADRSLYNSPLHFGNGTRLTVT.

The J gene is TRBJ2-7, the V gene TRBV6-1; D is perhaps TRBD1 (6 bases). V was cut by 3 bases and J by 0 bases, with 15 bases left in between. The CDR3 runs 16 residues. Per the germline V gene, CDR1 is MNHNS and CDR2 is SASEGT. CDR3 amino acids: CASSETGHLPSYEQYF. CDR3 sequence (DNA): TGTGCCAGCAGTGAGACGGGACACCTTCCCTCCTACGAGCAGTACTTC.

This clonotype was counted many times. This chain connects TRBV29-1 to TRBJ2-7; 7 bases align to TRBD1. The CDR3 sequence is 14 residues long. V gave up 3 bases and J gave up 0 bases; unmatched junction bases: 5. Germline CDR1 is SQVTM and CDR2 is ANQGSEA. CDR3 sequence (DNA): TGCAGCGTTGAGGGGGACAGCCACTCCTACGAGCAGTACTTC. It yields the protein CSVEGDSHSYEQYF.

This clonotype occurred a few times. The J gene is TRBJ2-5, the V gene TRBV5-1; 9 positions agree with TRBD1. Germline trimming cut 1 base from V and 5 bases from J; bases unmatched to any gene: 6. Germline assignment: CDR1 SGHRS and CDR2 YFSETQ. The CDR3 is made up of 15 amino acids. The CDR3 nucleotides are TGCGCCAGCAGCTTGTGGGACAGGGAAGGTGAGACCCAGTACTTC. It encodes CASSLWDREGETQYF.

The table lists this clonotype with a few counts. The gene calls are TRBV6-1 and TRBJ2-3; 8 bases map to TRBD2. The CDR3 consists of 14 residues. CDR1 MNHNS and CDR2 SASEGT come from the germline V gene. Trimming removed 5 bases from V and 3 bases from J; junction bases left unmatched: 4. DNA for the CDR3: TGTGCCAGCAGTAGCGGGGGTGAGACAGATACGCAGTATTTT. Translating gives CASSSGGETDTQYF.

This clonotype was observed a handful of times. This may arise from a read error, as a much more abundant clone is one base away. V and J are TRBV7-9 and TRBJ2-5; 7 bases map to TRBD2. The V gene's germline CDR1 is SEHNR and CDR2 FQNEAQ (reference sequence). This CDR3 contains 14 residues. The CDR3 spells CAISYHRWGGAQYF. The CDR3, as DNA: TGTGCCATCAGCTACCACCGGTGGGGAGGGGCCCAGTACTTC. Variable domain in full (rest from reference TRBV7-9 and TRBJ2-5): DTGVSQNPRHKITKRGQNVTFRCDPISEHNRLYWYRQTLGQGPEFLTYFQNEAQLEKSRLLSDRFSAERPKGSFSTLEIQRTEQGDSAMYLCAISYHRWGGAQYFGPGTRLLVL.

This clonotype has a count of ten or more. The V and J genes are TRBV5-1 and TRBJ2-7; 8 nucleotides match TRBD1. The V gene end was trimmed by 5 bases and the J gene end by 5 bases; junction bases not matched to a gene: 6. The CDR3 loop spans 13 amino acids. Germline loops: CDR1 SGHRS, CDR2 YFSETQ. CDR3 nucleotides: TGCGCCAGCAGATCGACAGGGGCTGACGAGCAGTACTTC. This gives the protein CASRSTGADEQYF.

The CDR3 sequence: CASSLGFVVTLHF. For the CDR3, the DNA is TGTGCCAGCAGTTTAGGCTTCGTTGTGACCCTCCACTTT. The V gene is TRBV12-3 or TRBV12-4, the J gene TRBJ1-6; unclear D gene. The CDR3 has 13 residues. V lost 1 base and J lost 14, with 12 bases in between.

This clonotype was detected many times. The rearrangement uses TRBV7-8 and TRBJ2-5, with unresolved D. CDR1 is SGHVS, CDR2 FQNEAQ, per germline. V lost 3 bases and J 2 bases, leaving 7 bases between the germline ends. The CDR3 runs 13 residues. As DNA, the CDR3 is TGTGCCAGCAGCTTCTCGGTACAAGAGACCCAGTACTTC. The encoded protein is CASSFSVQETQYF.

The rearrangement uses TRBV11-2 and TRBJ2-7; tentatively, D is TRBD1 (6 bases). V was pared by 5 bases and J by 5 bases, with 16 bases between. The V gene's germline CDR1 is SGHAT and CDR2 FQNNGV. The CDR3 runs 14 residues. CDR3 sequence reads: CASSPIRGFNEQYF. CDR3 DNA sequence: TGTGCCAGCAGCCCGATCAGGGGTTTCAACGAGCAGTACTTC. The variable domain in full, with the rest retrieved from reference TRBV11-2 and TRBJ2-7, is EAGVAQSPRYKIIEKRQSVAFWCNPISGHATLYWYQQILGQGPKLLIQFQNNGVVDDSQLPKDRFSAERLKGVDSTLKIQPAKLEDSAVYLCASSPIRGFNEQYFGPGTRLTVT.

This clonotype came up many times. The chain links TRBV6-2 or TRBV6-3 to TRBJ1-6; possibly TRBD1 for D (5 bases). The germline V gene has CDR1 MNHEY and CDR2 SVGEGT. The length of the CDR3 is 15 residues. V lost 7 bases, J lost 0 bases, and 10 bases lay in between. The CDR3 DNA reads TGTGCCAGCACTTGGGGGAGCTCCTATAATTCACCCCTCCACTTT. Protein sequence: CASTWGSSYNSPLHF.

J is TRBJ1-2 and V is TRBV12-3 or TRBV12-4; D unresolved. There are 14 residues in the CDR3. Trimming cost V 5 bases and J 2 bases, with 12 bases left between them. The CDR3: CASSPSWENYGYTF. The CDR3 nucleotides read TGTGCCAGCAGTCCCTCATGGGAAAACTATGGCTACACCTTC.

The chain is built from TRBV3-1 and TRBJ2-7, with D maybe TRBD1 (8 bases). V shed 0 bases and J shed 5 bases, with 14 bases lying between them. The CDR3 consists of 15 residues. Germline-derived CDR1 and CDR2 are LGHDT and YNNKEL (reference sequence). Here the CDR3 reads CASSQEYRGGDEQYF. CDR3 DNA sequence: TGTGCCAGCAGCCAAGAGTACAGGGGGGGTGACGAGCAGTACTTC.

This clonotype was seen once. The gene calls are TRBV2 and TRBJ1-2, with D uncertain. There are 11 residues in the CDR3. The ends were cut back, 6 bases at V and 4 bases at J, with 6 bases in the middle. Germline values: CDR1 SNHLY, CDR2 FYNNEI. CDR3 loop: CASRVSYGYTF. The CDR3, as DNA: TGTGCCAGCAGGGTATCCTATGGCTACACCTTC.

This clonotype appeared many times. The V call is TRBV11-2, the J call TRBJ2-7; D call uncertain. The length of the CDR3 is 11 residues. V lost 5 bases to trimming and J lost 3 bases, with 5 bases between them. CDR1 is SGHAT, CDR2 FQNNGV, per germline. CDR3 DNA sequence: TGTGCCAGCAGCAATAACTACGAGCAGTACTTC. Translation gives CASSNNYEQYF.

This clonotype was seen repeatedly, ten times or more. The chain recombines TRBV12-3 or TRBV12-4 with TRBJ2-7, with 16 bases lining up with TRBD2. This CDR3 comprises 16 residues. The V and J ends lost 4 bases and 6 bases, in that order; junction bases with no gene match: 6. DNA for the CDR3: TGTGCCAGCAGTTGGGGACTAGCGGGGGGGCCGCTCGAGCAGTACTTC. Translated: CASSWGLAGGPLEQYF.

This clonotype appeared many times. The V call is TRBV6-1, the J call TRBJ2-5, with TRBD1 matching over 7 bases. This CDR3 contains 14 residues. Germline V gives CDR1 MNHNS, CDR2 SASEGT. V was pared by 6 bases and J by 2 bases, with 6 bases of the junction left unmatched. CDR3 protein: CASRLRDRQETQYF. The CDR3, as DNA: TGTGCCAGCAGGCTCCGGGACAGACAAGAGACCCAGTACTTC.

This clonotype was seen repeatedly, ten times or more. The chain uses TRBV28 and TRBJ2-5, with a possible D match to TRBD1 (6 bases). Per germline, CDR1 MDHEN and CDR2 SYDVKM. There are 12 residues in the CDR3. V was cut by 5 bases and J by 5 bases, with 9 bases left in between. The CDR3 DNA sequence: TGTGCCAGCAGTGGACAGCTCGAGACCCAGTACTTC. Protein sequence: CASSGQLETQYF.

Ten or more counts support this clonotype. This chain links TRBV10-3 with TRBJ1-1; 9 bases are shared with TRBD1. V lost 0 bases and J lost 5; bases outside the gene matches: 4. This CDR3 is built from 15 residues. Germline CDR1 and CDR2: ENHRY and SYGVKD. CDR3 loop: CAISESQGARTEAFF. CDR3 bases: TGTGCCATCAGTGAGTCACAGGGGGCAAGGACTGAAGCTTTCTTT.